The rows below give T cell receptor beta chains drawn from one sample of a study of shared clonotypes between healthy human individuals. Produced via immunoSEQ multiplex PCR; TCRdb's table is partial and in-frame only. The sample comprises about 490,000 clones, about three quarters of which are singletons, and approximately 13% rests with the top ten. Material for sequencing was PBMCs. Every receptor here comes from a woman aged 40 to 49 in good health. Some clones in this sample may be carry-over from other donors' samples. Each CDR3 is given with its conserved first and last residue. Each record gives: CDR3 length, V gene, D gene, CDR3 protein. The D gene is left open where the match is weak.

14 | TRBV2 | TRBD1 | CASNDRGFEDTQYF
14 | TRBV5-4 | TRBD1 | CASSRTGSPDTQYF
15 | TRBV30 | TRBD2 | CAWSAPGTTAYEQYF
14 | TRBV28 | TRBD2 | CASTPGGRPYEQYF
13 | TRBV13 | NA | CASSLRGNYGYTF
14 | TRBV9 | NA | CASSPYSSGNTIYF
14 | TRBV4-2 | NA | CASSQDLADAEAFF
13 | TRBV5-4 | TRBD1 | CASSFPQGEEQFF
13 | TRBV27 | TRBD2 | CASRLAGENEQFF
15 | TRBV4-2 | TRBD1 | CASRPNRQGAGGYTF
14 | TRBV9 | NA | CASSVEPYTGELFF
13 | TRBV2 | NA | CASTTRGTGELFF
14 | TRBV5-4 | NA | CASSGGGRSDEQYF
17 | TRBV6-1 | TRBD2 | CASSELLAGGYRYEQYF
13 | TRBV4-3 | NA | CASSQDPMGEQYF
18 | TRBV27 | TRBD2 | CASRRGGLAGGTKNIQYF
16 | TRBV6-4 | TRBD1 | CASSDLAGTGPSEQFF
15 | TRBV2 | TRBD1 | CASSLQGFLNTEAFF
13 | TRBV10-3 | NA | CAISESTMYEQFF
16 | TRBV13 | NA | CASRQNSHSNTGELFF
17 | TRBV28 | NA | CASSSPKAVKDIDGYTF
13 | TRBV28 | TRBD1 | CASSPTDRDEQFF
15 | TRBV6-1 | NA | CASSEGRQGTNEQFF
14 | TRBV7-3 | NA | CASSWTTNTGELFF
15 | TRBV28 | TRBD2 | CASSPGLAGIYEQYF
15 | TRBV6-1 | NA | CASLKGDYSNQPQHF
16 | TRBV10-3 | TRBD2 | CAISGTSGLQGDTQYF
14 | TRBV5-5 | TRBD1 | CASSKDRGRWGYTF
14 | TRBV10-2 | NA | CASSESSANEKLFF
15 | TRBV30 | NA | CAWSVGQVSTDTQYF
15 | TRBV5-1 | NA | CASSGRGEATAELFF
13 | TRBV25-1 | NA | CASSSRGTDTQYF
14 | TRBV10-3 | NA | CAISESLVGAEQFF
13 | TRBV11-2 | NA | CASSLVSPDTQYF
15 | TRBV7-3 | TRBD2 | CASSSRLAGVDTQYF
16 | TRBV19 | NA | CASSIERFYSNQPQHF
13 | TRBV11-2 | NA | CASSLDGGREAFF
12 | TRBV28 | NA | CASSRGYTEAFF
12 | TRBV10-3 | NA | CAISEQAEGAFF
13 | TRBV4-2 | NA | CASSPGFGDEQFF
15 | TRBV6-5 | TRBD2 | CASRPPGLAGGEQYF
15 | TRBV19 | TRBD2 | CASSTRSGGADTQYF
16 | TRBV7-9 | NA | CASSVGTPTTNEKLFF
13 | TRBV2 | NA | CASRRDPGEPQHF
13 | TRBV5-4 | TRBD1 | CASSRTGVGEQFF
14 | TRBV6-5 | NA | CASRQTGNTDTQYF
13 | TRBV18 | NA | CASSSESNTEAFF
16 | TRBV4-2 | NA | CASSYAGTLFTGELFF
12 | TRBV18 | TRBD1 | CASSPRDRKQYF
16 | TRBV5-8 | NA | CASSPGRRADQETQYF
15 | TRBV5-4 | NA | CASSLTGSSSYEQYF
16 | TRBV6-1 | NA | CASSVLQGPSDNEQFF